This TCR beta chain came from a study of T-cell reconstitution after alpha-beta-depleted transplantation in children. Germline V gene lookup returns CDR1 MDHEN and CDR2 SYDVKM. The CDR3 contains 14 residues. Trimming took 2 bases from V and 2 from J, leaving 7 bases between them. This clonotype was seen a handful of times. TCRbeta library construction was performed incorporating unique molecular identifiers. Using its own MiXCR run on the PCR reads, TCRdb lists one record per CDR3 protein. The sample contains 700,000 to 950,000 distinct CDR3 sequences, under 20% of which appear only once. This chain uses TRBV28 with TRBJ2-4, with D unresolved. The origin of this receptor is a male patient under 18 who had a stem cell transplant for acute lymphoblastic leukemia, so the T cells may come from the graft donor. The sequencing used PBMCs, mostly from graft donor cells, collected 360 days after TCRalphabeta/CD19-depleted stem cell transplant. The CDR3 coding sequence is TGTGCCAGCAGTTTACACAGAACCAAAAACATTCAGTACTTC. Translation gives CASSLHRTKNIQYF.